Presented here are 7 T cell receptor beta chains from one specimen sequenced in a study of brain T cells in children with intractable seizures. Sequencing used immunoSEQ multiplex PCR; TCRdb keeps in-frame clones, though not all of them. Of 110,000 or so clones listed, approximately 94% are singletons. The sequenced sample was peripheral blood, obtained at surgery. The receptors come from a boy under two years old with hemimegalencephaly and intractable seizures.

The chain links TRBV7-3 to TRBJ2-3; TRBD2 aligns across 7 bases. CDR1 is SGHTA and CDR2 is FQGTGA in the germline V gene. The CDR3 covers 14 residues. The ends lost 5 bases at V and 1 base at J; junction bases unmatched: 3. CDR3 amino acids: CASSVLAGTDTQYF. DNA for the CDR3: TGTGCCAGCAGCGTCCTAGCGGGCACAGATACGCAGTATTTT.

The rearrangement links TRBV6-5 to TRBJ1-1; tentative D call: TRBD1 (5 bases). Looked up from germline, CDR1 is MNHEY and CDR2 is SVGAGI. The CDR3 sequence is 13 residues long. The V end was cut by 6 bases, the J end by 5 bases, with 13 bases between. The CDR3 bases are TGTGCCAGCAGCGTACCGGGGGGTACTGAAGCTTTCTTT. Translated, it gives CASSVPGGTEAFF.

This clone came up once. This chain connects TRBV6-1 to TRBJ2-2; D uncertain. In germline, CDR1 is MNHNS, CDR2 SASEGT. The CDR3 has 11 amino acids. The V end lost 2 bases, the J end lost 7 bases, and 2 bases lay between the germline ends. CDR3 loop: CASSESGELFF. The CDR3 DNA reads as TGTGCCAGCAGTGAAAGCGGGGAGCTGTTTTTT.

CDR3 DNA: TGTGCCAGCAGCTTATATCCGGCAGATACGCAGTATTTT. It yields the protein CASSLYPADTQYF. This rearrangement joins TRBV7-2 to TRBJ2-3, with D unclear. CDR1 and CDR2 from the germline V gene are SGHTA and FQGNSA. V lost 2 bases and J lost 4, with 7 bases in between. The CDR3 sequence is 13 residues long.

This chain links TRBV13 with TRBJ2-2, with 8 bases aligning to TRBD1. The CDR3 is made up of 16 amino acids. The germline gives CDR1 PRHDT, CDR2 FYEKMQ (reference sequence). The V segment lost 5 bases and the J segment 1 base; nucleotides outside the gene matches: 6. DNA of the CDR3: TGTGCCAGCAGCCTCCGTGGGACAGGGAACACCGGGGAGCTGTTTTTT. Translated, it gives CASSLRGTGNTGELFF.

V is TRBV6-5 and J is TRBJ1-1, with D possibly TRBD1 on 5 matching bases. Germline-derived CDR1 and CDR2 are MNHEY and SVGAGI. V was shortened by 0 bases and J by 9 bases, with 8 bases between the two germline ends. The CDR3 is made up of 12 amino acids. The CDR3 DNA reads TGTGCCAGCAGTTACTCAGGGACCCAAGCTTTCTTT. Translation: CASSYSGTQAFF.

V and J are TRBV10-3 and TRBJ1-6; tentatively, D is TRBD1 (5 bases). Between the trimmed V and J ends, which lost 4 bases and 1 base, there was a span of 8 bases. Germline CDR1 reads ENHRY; CDR2 reads SYGVKD. CDR3 size: 15 residues. The CDR3 here is CAISGDGSYNSPLHF. In DNA, the CDR3 is TGTGCCATCAGTGGGGACGGATCCTATAATTCACCCCTCCACTTT.